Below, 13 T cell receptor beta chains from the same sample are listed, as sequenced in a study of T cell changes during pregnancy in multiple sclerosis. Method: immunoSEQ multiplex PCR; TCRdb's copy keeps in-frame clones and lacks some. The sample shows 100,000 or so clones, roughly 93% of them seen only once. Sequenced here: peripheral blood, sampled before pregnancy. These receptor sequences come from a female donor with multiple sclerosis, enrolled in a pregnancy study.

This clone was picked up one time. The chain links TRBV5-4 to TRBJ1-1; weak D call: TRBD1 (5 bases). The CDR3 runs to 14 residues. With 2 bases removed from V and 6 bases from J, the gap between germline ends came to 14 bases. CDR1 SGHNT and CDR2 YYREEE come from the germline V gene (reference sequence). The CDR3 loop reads CASSFNLQEAEAFF. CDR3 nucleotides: TGTGCCAGCAGCTTTAATCTACAGGAAGCTGAAGCTTTCTTT.

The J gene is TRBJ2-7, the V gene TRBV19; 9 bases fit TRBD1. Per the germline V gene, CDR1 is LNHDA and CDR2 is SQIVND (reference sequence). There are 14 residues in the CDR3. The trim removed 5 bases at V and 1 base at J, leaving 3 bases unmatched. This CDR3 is CASSWGQGSYEQYF. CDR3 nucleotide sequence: TGTGCCAGTAGTTGGGGACAGGGATCCTACGAGCAGTACTTC.

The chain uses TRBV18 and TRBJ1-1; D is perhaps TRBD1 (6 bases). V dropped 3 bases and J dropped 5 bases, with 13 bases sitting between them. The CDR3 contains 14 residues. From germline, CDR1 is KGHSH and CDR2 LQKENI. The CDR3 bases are TGTGCCAGCTCACCTACAGGGAGAGGAACTGAAGCTTTCTTT. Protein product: CASSPTGRGTEAFF.

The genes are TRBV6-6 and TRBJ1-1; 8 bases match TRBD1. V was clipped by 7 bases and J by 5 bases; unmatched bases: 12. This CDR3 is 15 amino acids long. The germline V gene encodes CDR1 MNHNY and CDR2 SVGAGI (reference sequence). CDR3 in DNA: TGTGCCAGCACCTCACCGGACAGGGCAACTACTGAAGCTTTCTTT. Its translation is CASTSPDRATTEAFF.

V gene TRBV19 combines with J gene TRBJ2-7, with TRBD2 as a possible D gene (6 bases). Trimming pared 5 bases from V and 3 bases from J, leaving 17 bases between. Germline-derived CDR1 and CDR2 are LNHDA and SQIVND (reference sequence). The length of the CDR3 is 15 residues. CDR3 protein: CASSPGAGPFYEQYF. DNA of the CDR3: TGTGCCAGTAGTCCCGGGGCGGGACCCTTCTACGAGCAGTACTTC.

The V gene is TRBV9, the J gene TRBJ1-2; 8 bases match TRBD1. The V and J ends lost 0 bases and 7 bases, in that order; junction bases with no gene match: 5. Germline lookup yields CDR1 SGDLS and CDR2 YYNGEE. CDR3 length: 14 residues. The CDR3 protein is CASSVVQGAIGYTF. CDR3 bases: TGTGCCAGCAGCGTAGTTCAGGGGGCGATTGGCTACACCTTC.

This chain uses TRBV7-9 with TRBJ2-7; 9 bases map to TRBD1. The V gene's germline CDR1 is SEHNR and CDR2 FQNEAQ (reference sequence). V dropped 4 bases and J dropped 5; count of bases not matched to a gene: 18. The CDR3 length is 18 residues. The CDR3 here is CASSSPPPGQGEFHEQYF. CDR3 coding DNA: TGTGCCAGCAGCTCCCCACCGCCGGGACAGGGTGAGTTCCACGAGCAGTACTTC.

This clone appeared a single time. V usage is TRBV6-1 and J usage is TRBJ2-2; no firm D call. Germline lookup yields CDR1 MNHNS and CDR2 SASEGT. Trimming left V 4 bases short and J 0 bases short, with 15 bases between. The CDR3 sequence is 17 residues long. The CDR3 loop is CASSGPPPGANTGELFF. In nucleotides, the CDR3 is TGTGCCAGCAGTGGTCCCCCGCCAGGTGCGAACACCGGGGAGCTGTTTTTT.

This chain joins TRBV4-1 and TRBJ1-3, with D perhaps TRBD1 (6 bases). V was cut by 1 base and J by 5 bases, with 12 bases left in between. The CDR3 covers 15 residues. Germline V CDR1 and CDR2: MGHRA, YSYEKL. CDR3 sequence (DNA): TGCGCCAGCAGCCAAGCTCAAGGGGGTCGAAACACCATATATTTT. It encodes CASSQAQGGRNTIYF.

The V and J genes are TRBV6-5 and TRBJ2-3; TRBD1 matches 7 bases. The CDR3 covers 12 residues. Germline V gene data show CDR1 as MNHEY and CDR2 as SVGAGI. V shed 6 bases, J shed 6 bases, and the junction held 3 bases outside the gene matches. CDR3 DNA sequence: TGTGCCAGCAGATCACAGGGGGATACGCAGTATTTT. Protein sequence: CASRSQGDTQYF.

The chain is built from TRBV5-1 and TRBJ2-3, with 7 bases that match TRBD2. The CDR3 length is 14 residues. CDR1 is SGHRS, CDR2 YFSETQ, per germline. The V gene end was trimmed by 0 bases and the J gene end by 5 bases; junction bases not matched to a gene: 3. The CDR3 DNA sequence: TGCGCCAGCAGCTTGGCGGGAGGACGAGATACGCAGTATTTT. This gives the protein CASSLAGGRDTQYF.

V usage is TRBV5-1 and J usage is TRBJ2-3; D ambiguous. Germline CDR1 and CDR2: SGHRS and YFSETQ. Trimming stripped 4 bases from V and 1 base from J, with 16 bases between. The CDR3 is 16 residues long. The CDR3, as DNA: TGCGCCAGCAGCGAGGAGACCCGGTTACGCACAGATACGCAGTATTTT. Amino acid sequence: CASSEETRLRTDTQYF.

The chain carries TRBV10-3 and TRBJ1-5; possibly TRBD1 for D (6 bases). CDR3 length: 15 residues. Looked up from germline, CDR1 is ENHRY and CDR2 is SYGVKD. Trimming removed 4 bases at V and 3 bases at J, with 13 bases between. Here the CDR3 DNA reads TGTGCCATCAGTGTAGAGGACAGTCTCAATCAGCCCCAGCATTTT. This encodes CAISVEDSLNQPQHF.